Presented here are 14 T cell receptor beta chains from one specimen sequenced in a study of control samples from healthy donors and cancer patients. TCRdb's table, derived via immunoSEQ multiplex PCR, lists solely in-frame clones and lacks some. Here the sample spans about 92,000 clones, approximately 78% being singletons. Sequenced: blood. These TCRs come from a woman aged 55 to 70 in good health.

This clone showed up just once. This rearrangement joins TRBV15 to TRBJ2-2, with 7 bases identical to TRBD2. CDR1 is LNHNV and CDR2 is YYDKDF in the germline V gene (reference sequence). This CDR3 comprises 14 residues. Unmatched junction bases numbered 3, after V lost 3 bases and J lost 5 bases. The CDR3 sequence is CATSSGGGTGELFF. CDR3 DNA: TGTGCCACCAGCAGTGGGGGGGGAACCGGGGAGCTGTTTTTT.

The chain couples TRBV6-5 to TRBJ1-4; D is perhaps TRBD1 (6 bases). CDR1 MNHEY and CDR2 SVGAGI come from the germline V gene. The CDR3 spans 12 residues. V gave up 6 bases and J gave up 6 bases, with 8 bases separating them. CDR3: CASSTGHEKLFF. The CDR3 bases are TGTGCCAGCAGCACAGGGCATGAAAAACTGTTTTTT.

The rearrangement joins TRBV7-6 to TRBJ2-2; D is perhaps TRBD1 or TRBD2 (5 bases each). V was pared by 0 bases and J by 1 base, with 9 bases between. From germline, CDR1 is SGHVS and CDR2 FNYEAQ. The CDR3 is made up of 16 amino acids. The CDR3 protein is CASSLARGENTGELFF. DNA for the CDR3: TGTGCCAGCAGCTTAGCGCGAGGGGAGAACACCGGGGAGCTGTTTTTT.

This rearrangement joins TRBV6-5 to TRBJ2-7; 7 bases are shared with TRBD1. The CDR3 covers 15 residues. Germline CDR1 is MNHEY and CDR2 is SVGAGI. The J segment lost 3 bases and the V segment lost 4 bases, leaving 9 bases of the junction unmatched. CDR3 nucleotide sequence: TGTGCCAGCAGTTCTACGACAGGGTGGAGCTACGAGCAGTACTTC. Its translation is CASSSTTGWSYEQYF.

This clone has only one observation. The chain has TRBV12-3 or TRBV12-4 and TRBJ2-5, with D possibly being TRBD1 (5 bases). Between the trimmed V and J ends, which lost 1 base and 2 bases, there was a span of 5 bases. This CDR3 has 13 amino acids. CDR3 in amino acids: CASSLGQQETQYF. The CDR3, as DNA: TGTGCCAGCAGTTTAGGACAGCAAGAGACCCAGTACTTC.

The rearrangement joins TRBV4-1 to TRBJ2-7, with 11 nucleotides matching TRBD2. Germline-derived CDR1 and CDR2 are MGHRA and YSYEKL. This CDR3 is 16 amino acids long. The ends lost 4 bases at V and 3 bases at J; junction bases unmatched: 8. The CDR3 DNA follows: TGCGCCAGCAGCCGCCTTAGCGGGGGGGACATCTACGAGCAGTACTTC. Translating it yields CASSRLSGGDIYEQYF.

V gene TRBV19 combines with J gene TRBJ1-2; 7 bases map to TRBD1. CDR3 length: 13 residues. After removal of 6 bases from V and 8 bases from J, the junction contained 9 bases not matched to a gene. CDR1 and CDR2 (germline): LNHDA, SQIVND (reference sequence). CDR3 DNA sequence: TGTGCCAGTAGCCCGACAGGGTCCCCGGGCTACACCTTC. It is translated as CASSPTGSPGYTF.

The V and J genes are TRBV5-1 and TRBJ2-5, with 7 bases aligning to TRBD1. J lost 2 bases, V lost 4 bases, and 8 bases had no gene match. In germline, CDR1 is SGHRS, CDR2 YFSETQ. The CDR3 is 15 amino acids. CDR3 sequence (DNA): TGCGCCAGCAGCCCTGTCCCGGGACAGCAAGAGACCCAGTACTTC. Translating it yields CASSPVPGQQETQYF.

The chain carries TRBV28 and TRBJ2-7; possibly TRBD1 or TRBD2 for D (5 bases each). V shed 6 bases and J shed 2 bases, with 14 bases lying between them. CDR1 and CDR2 (germline): MDHEN, SYDVKM. The CDR3 runs to 14 residues. For the CDR3, the DNA is TGTGCCAGCAGCGACGGGGCGAAGACCTACGAGCAGTACTTC. As protein: CASSDGAKTYEQYF.

The chain uses TRBV12-3 or TRBV12-4 and TRBJ1-1, with 8 bases aligning to TRBD1. V lost 5 bases and J lost 7; bases outside the gene matches: 6. This CDR3 comprises 13 residues. The CDR3 here is CASSGQGALEAFF. The DNA for the CDR3 is TGTGCCAGCAGTGGACAGGGCGCCCTTGAAGCTTTCTTT.

The genes are TRBV3-1 (or the pseudogene TRBV3-2) and TRBJ2-1; D might be TRBD2 (6 bases). This CDR3 has 22 residues. Trimming removed 4 bases at V and 0 bases at J, with 31 bases between. The germline CDR1 and CDR2 sequences are LGHDT and YNNKEL (reference sequence). This CDR3 is CASSRGSRTGTLWGDSYNEQFF. The DNA of the CDR3 is TGTGCCAGCAGCCGGGGGAGCCGAACTGGGACTCTATGGGGTGACTCCTACAATGAGCAGTTCTTC.

This clone was observed a handful of times. The V gene is TRBV6-6, the J gene TRBJ2-7; D uncertain. The CDR3 extends over 14 amino acids. With 3 bases removed from V and 1 base from J, the gap between germline ends came to 10 bases. Germline V gives CDR1 MNHNY, CDR2 SVGAGI (reference sequence). In DNA, the CDR3 is TGTGCCAGCAGTTATCAGGCAGCTTCCTACGAGCAGTACTTC. Translated, it gives CASSYQAASYEQYF.

The chain joins TRBV2 to TRBJ2-5; D not certain. This CDR3 is 14 amino acids long. Per the germline V gene, CDR1 is SNHLY and CDR2 is FYNNEI. V lost 2 bases and J 1 base, leaving 8 bases between the germline ends. The CDR3 nucleotides are TGTGCCAGCAGTGAATCGTATATCCAAGAGACCCAGTACTTC. As protein: CASSESYIQETQYF. Using reference TRBV2 and TRBJ2-5 for the parts outside the CDR3, the full variable domain is EPEVTQTPSHQVTQMGQEVILRCVPISNHLYFYWYRQILGQKVEFLVSFYNNEISEKSEIFDDQFSVERPDGSNFTLKIRSTKLEDSAMYFCASSESYIQETQYFGPGTRLLVL.

The CDR3, as DNA: TGTGCCAGTAGTATTAGTAGGCTAGCGGGGGGCCTCACAGATACGCAGTATTTT. This encodes CASSISRLAGGLTDTQYF. The rearrangement links TRBV19 to TRBJ2-3, with 11 nucleotides matching TRBD2. The CDR3 is made up of 18 amino acids. Germline loops: CDR1 LNHDA, CDR2 SQIVND (reference sequence). Trimming at V came to 3 bases and at J to 2 bases, leaving 10 bases not matched to a gene. The full variable domain, rest sourced from reference TRBV19 and TRBJ2-3, is DGGITQSPKYLFRKEGQNVTLSCEQNLNHDAMYWYRQDPGQGLRLIYYSQIVNDFQKGDIAEGYSVSREKKESFPLTVTSAQKNPTAFYLCASSISRLAGGLTDTQYFGPGTRLTVL.